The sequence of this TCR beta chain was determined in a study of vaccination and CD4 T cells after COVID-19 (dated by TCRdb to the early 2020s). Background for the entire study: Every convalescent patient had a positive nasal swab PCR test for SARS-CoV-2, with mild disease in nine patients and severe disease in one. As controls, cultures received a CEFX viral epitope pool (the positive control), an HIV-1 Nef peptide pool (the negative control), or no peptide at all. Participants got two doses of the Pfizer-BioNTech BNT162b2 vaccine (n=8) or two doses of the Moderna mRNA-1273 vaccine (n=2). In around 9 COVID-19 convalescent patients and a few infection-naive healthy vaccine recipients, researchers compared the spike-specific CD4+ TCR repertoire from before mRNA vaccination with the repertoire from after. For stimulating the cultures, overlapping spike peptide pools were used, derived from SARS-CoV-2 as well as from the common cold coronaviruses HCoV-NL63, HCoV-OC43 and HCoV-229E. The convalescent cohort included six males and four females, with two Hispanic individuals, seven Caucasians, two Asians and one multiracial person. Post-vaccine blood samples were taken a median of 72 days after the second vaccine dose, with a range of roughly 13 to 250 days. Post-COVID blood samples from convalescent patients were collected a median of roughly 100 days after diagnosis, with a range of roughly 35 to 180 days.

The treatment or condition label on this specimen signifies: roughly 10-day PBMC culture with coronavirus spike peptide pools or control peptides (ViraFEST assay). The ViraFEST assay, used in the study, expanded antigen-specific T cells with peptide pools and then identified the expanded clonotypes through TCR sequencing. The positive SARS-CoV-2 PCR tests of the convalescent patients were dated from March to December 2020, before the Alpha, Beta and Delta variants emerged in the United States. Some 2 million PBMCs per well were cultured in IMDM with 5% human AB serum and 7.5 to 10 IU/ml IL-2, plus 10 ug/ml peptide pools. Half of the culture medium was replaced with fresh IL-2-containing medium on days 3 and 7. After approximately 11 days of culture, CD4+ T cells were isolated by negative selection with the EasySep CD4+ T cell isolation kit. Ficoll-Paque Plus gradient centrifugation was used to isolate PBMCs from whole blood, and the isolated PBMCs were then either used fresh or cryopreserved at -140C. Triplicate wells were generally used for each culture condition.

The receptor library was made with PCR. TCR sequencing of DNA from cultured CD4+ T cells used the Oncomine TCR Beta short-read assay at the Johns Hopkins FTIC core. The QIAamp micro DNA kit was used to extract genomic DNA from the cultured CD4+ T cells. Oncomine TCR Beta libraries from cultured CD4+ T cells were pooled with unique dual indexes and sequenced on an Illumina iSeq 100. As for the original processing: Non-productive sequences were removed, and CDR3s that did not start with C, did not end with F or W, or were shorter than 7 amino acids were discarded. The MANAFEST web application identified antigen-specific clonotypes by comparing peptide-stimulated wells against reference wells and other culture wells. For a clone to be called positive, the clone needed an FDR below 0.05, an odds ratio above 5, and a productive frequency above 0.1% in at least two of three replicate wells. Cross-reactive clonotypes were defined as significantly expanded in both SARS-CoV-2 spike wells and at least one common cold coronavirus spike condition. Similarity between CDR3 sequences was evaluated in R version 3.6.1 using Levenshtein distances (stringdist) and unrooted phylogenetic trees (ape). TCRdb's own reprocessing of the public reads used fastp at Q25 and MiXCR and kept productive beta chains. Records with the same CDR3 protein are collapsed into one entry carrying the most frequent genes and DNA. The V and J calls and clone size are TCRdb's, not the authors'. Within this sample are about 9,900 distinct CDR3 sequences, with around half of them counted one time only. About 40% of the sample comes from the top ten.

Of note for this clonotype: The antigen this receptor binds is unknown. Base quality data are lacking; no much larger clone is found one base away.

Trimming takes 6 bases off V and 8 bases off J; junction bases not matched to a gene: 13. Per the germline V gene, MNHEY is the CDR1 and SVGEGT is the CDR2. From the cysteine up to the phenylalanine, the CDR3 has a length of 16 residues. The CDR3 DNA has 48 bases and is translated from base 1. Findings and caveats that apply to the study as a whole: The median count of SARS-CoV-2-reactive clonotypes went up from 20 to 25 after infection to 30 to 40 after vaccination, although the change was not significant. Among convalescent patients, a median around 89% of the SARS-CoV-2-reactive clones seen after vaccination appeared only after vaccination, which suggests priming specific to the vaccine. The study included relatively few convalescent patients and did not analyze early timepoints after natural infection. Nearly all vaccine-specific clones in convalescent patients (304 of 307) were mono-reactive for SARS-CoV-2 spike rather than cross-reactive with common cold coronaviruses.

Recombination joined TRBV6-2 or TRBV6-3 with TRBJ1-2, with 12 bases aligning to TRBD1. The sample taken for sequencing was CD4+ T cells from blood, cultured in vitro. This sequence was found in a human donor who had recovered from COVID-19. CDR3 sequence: CASRSPGTGGAGGYTF. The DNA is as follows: TGTGCCAGCAGATCCCCCGGGACAGGGGGCGCGGGGGGCTACACCTTC.